The rows below give T cell receptor beta chains drawn from one sample of a study of cytomegalovirus exposure and HLA in healthy donors. Repertoires were generated with immunoSEQ multiplex PCR, while TCRdb's copy carries only in-frame clones and drops some. The data contain about 140,000 clones, roughly 82% of them singletons. What was sequenced was PBMCs. The origin of the receptors is a man aged 18 to 30 in good health and CMV-seropositive. Each CDR3 is given with its conserved first and last residue. The D gene is left open where the match is weak. A row's size may be missing; if present it is once, few, many or a size class.

j_call clone_size v_call d_call cdr3_aa cdr3_nt
TRBJ1-4 - TRBV21-1 - CASSKWRTGDASTNEKLFF TGTGCCAGCAGCAAATGGCGGACAGGGGACGCTTCAACTAATGAAAAACTGTTTTTT
TRBJ2-2 - TRBV5-1 - CASSLTTDSTGELFF TGCGCCAGCAGCTTAACCACGGACTCCACCGGGGAGCTGTTTTTT
TRBJ2-1 - TRBV5-1 TRBD2 CASSSSSGPYNEQFF TGCGCCAGCAGCTCTTCTAGCGGTCCCTACAATGAGCAGTTCTTC
TRBJ1-2 - TRBV10-2 TRBD1 CASSEPGQGRGYTF TGCGCCAGCAGTGAGCCGGGACAGGGACGGGGCTACACCTTC
TRBJ1-2 - TRBV30 - CAWSVFQHGGGYGYTF TGTGCCTGGAGTGTATTCCAACATGGAGGAGGCTATGGCTACACCTTC
TRBJ1-2 - TRBV28 - CASSLLTYGYTF TGTGCCAGCAGTTTATTGACATATGGCTACACCTTC
TRBJ1-1 - TRBV28 TRBD1 CASRSTGGGAEAFF TGTGCCAGCAGATCGACAGGGGGCGGGGCTGAAGCTTTCTTT
TRBJ2-7 - TRBV6-1 - CASSEGQGSSYEQYF TGTGCCAGCAGTGAGGGGCAGGGTAGCTCCTACGAGCAGTACTTC
TRBJ1-1 - TRBV7-9 - CASSLTGMNTEAFF TGTGCCAGCAGCTTGACGGGGATGAACACTGAAGCTTTCTTT
TRBJ2-1 - TRBV7-9 - CASSLTEVGSSYNEQFF TGTGCCAGCAGCTTAACCGAAGTCGGGAGCTCCTACAATGAGCAGTTCTTC
TRBJ2-1 - TRBV7-9 - CASTLGSYNEQFF TGTGCCAGCACCCTCGGCTCCTACAATGAGCAGTTCTTC
TRBJ1-3 - TRBV7-2 TRBD1 CASSFTGATIYF TGTGCCAGCAGCTTCACAGGGGCCACCATATATTTT
TRBJ2-2 once TRBV18 - CASHTREPRTGELFF TGTGCCAGCCACACTCGGGAGCCTCGCACCGGGGAGCTGTTTTTT
TRBJ2-7 - TRBV27 TRBD1 CASSLSSGGVTYEQYF TGTGCCAGCAGTTTATCTTCAGGGGGAGTAACCTACGAGCAGTACTTC
TRBJ2-1 - TRBV29-1 TRBD1 CSVEDFTRDRTFNEQFF TGCAGCGTTGAAGATTTCACCCGGGACAGAACCTTCAATGAGCAGTTCTTC
TRBJ1-1 - TRBV18 - CASSPQGNTEAFF TGTGCCAGCTCACCCCAGGGGAACACTGAAGCTTTCTTT
TRBJ2-7 - TRBV28 TRBD1 CASIGTGLSYEQYF TGTGCCAGCATCGGGACAGGGTTATCCTACGAGCAGTACTTC
TRBJ2-3 - TRBV7-2 - CASSPIGTSSTDTQYF TGTGCCAGCAGCCCAATAGGGACTTCTAGCACAGATACGCAGTATTTT
TRBJ2-1 - TRBV5-1 TRBD2 CASSFTSGIYNEQFF TGCGCCAGCAGCTTTACGAGCGGGATCTACAATGAGCAGTTCTTC
TRBJ2-7 few TRBV6-1 - CASSVTGSSYEQYF TGTGCCAGCAGTGTGACAGGTAGCTCCTACGAGCAGTACTTC
TRBJ1-1 - TRBV25-1 - CASSEASTEAFF TGTGCCAGCAGTGAAGCGAGTACTGAAGCTTTCTTT
TRBJ2-7 - TRBV5-1 - CASSIQGHSYEQYF TGCGCCAGCAGCATACAGGGCCACAGCTACGAGCAGTACTTC
TRBJ2-7 - TRBV9 - CASSGPDDFVYEQYF TGTGCCAGCAGCGGCCCAGACGACTTTGTCTACGAGCAGTACTTC
TRBJ2-6 - TRBV5-1 TRBD1 CASSLAGTGSAGANVLTF TGCGCCAGCAGCTTGGCAGGGACAGGGAGCGCTGGGGCCAACGTCCTGACTTTC
TRBJ2-7 - TRBV19 - CASSMASYYEQYF TGTGCCAGTAGTATGGCCAGTTACTACGAGCAGTACTTC
TRBJ2-7 - TRBV19 TRBD1 CASRQDRDYEQYF TGTGCCAGTAGGCAGGACAGGGATTACGAGCAGTACTTC
TRBJ2-5 - TRBV10-1 - CASGPWETQYF TGCGCCAGCGGCCCCTGGGAGACCCAGTACTTC
TRBJ2-7 - TRBV2 TRBD2 CASSPSGRATSYEQYF TGTGCCAGCAGTCCTAGCGGGAGGGCGACATCCTACGAGCAGTACTTC
TRBJ2-2 - TRBV28 - CASSPIGISGELFF TGTGCCAGCAGTCCAATCGGGATCTCCGGGGAGCTGTTTTTT
TRBJ2-1 few TRBV6-5 TRBD1 CASTRQGALPDEQFF TGTGCCAGCACTAGACAGGGGGCTCTGCCGGATGAGCAGTTCTTC
TRBJ1-1 - TRBV28 TRBD1 CASSSTGVTEAFF TGTGCCAGCAGTTCTACAGGGGTCACTGAAGCTTTCTTT
TRBJ1-5 few TRBV29-1 - CSVKAGANQPQHF TGCAGCGTTAAAGCAGGCGCGAATCAGCCCCAGCATTTT
TRBJ1-1 - TRBV29-1 - CSVDPPREAFF TGCAGCGTTGATCCCCCCAGGGAAGCTTTCTTT
TRBJ1-2 - TRBV7-6 - CASSSGPRLFKGGYTF TGTGCCAGCAGCTCAGGGCCTCGACTTTTCAAGGGTGGCTACACCTTC
TRBJ2-5 - TRBV7-2 - CASSFSGSGRETQYF TGTGCCAGCAGCTTTTCCGGGAGTGGTCGAGAGACCCAGTACTTC
TRBJ2-5 - TRBV4-1 - CASSQDRAQGGETQYF TGCGCCAGCAGCCAAGATCGGGCACAGGGAGGGGAGACCCAGTACTTC
TRBJ2-2 - TRBV7-3 - CASSFSGTGELFF TGTGCCAGCAGCTTCAGCGGGACCGGGGAGCTGTTTTTT
TRBJ2-1 - TRBV28 TRBD2 CASTTHTGMPGEGQFF TGTGCCAGCACTACGCATACGGGTATGCCGGGGGAGGGGCAGTTCTTC
TRBJ2-1 - TRBV7-9 TRBD2 CASSLVSGRADEQFF TGTGCCAGCAGCTTAGTTAGCGGGAGGGCCGATGAGCAGTTCTTC
TRBJ1-1 - TRBV6-4 - CASSEKQGTEAFF TGTGCCAGCAGTGAGAAACAGGGCACTGAAGCTTTCTTT
TRBJ1-5 - TRBV2 - CASTIRGGSNQPQHF TGTGCCAGCACCATCAGGGGCGGTAGCAATCAGCCCCAGCATTTT